This T cell receptor (beta chain) originates from a study of CD8+CD57+ T cells in acquired aplastic anemia. Study information: Sorted CD4+ and CD8+ cells gave an average of about 3.4 ug of DNA. Broader study findings: In CD8+ cells, Simpson's diversity showed no significant difference between patients and controls.

The patients chosen for sequencing had shown expansion of CD8+CD57+ cells (detected by flow cytometry). Blood was sampled before the patients had received any therapy. CDR3 and TCR beta VDJ profiling relied on genomic DNA as the template. One entry per CDR3 protein results from TCRdb running MiXCR on the reads. The table includes under 200,000 distinct CDR3 sequences, around half detected once. Per germline, CDR1 LGHNA and CDR2 YSLEER. This CDR3 is built from 15 residues. The V gene end was trimmed by 1 base and the J gene end by 0 bases; junction bases not matched to a gene: 3. This clonotype was picked up a small number of times. The antigen remains undetermined.

The TCR originated in a human donor with aplastic anemia. Sample: sorted CD4+, CD8+, or CD8+CD57+ T cells (not recorded which) from PBMCs. The chain has TRBV4-3 and TRBJ2-7; 7 bases match TRBD1. In nucleotides, the CDR3 is TGCGCCAGCAGCCAAGGATCAGGGGGCTCCTACGAGCAGTACTTC. This translates into CASSQGSGGSYEQYF.